A single sample is the source of the 19 T cell receptor beta chains below, sequenced in a study of blood T cell repertoires in COVID-19 (dated by TCRdb to about 2020). Library construction relied on the immunoSEQ multiplex PCR assay. Not all clones reach the TCRdb copy of this immuneACCESS table, which keeps in-frame sequences only. Checked studies attribute under half of the gap to unresolved V genes and leave the rest unexplained. For this sample the table gives more than 200,000 clones, of which 75% to 90% were detected only once. The top ten constitute 8.2% of the sample. Sequencing input: peripheral blood. These receptors all come from a woman over 75 with COVID-19, enrolled during active disease.

The genes are TRBV10-1 and TRBJ2-5; TRBD2 matches 8 bases. This CDR3 has 14 amino acids. The germline gives CDR1 WNHNN, CDR2 SYGVQD (reference sequence). Germline trimming cut 7 bases from V and 6 bases from J; bases unmatched to any gene: 10. CDR3 loop: CASTRGGGTKTQYF. The CDR3 bases are TGCGCCAGCACCCGGGGGGGAGGGACGAAGACCCAGTACTTC.

The V and J genes are TRBV9 and TRBJ2-1, with D possibly matching TRBD2 (6 bases). Germline V gives CDR1 SGDLS, CDR2 YYNGEE. The CDR3 sequence is 18 residues long. Trimming left V 4 bases short and J 4 bases short, with 24 bases between. This chain's CDR3 is CASSSNPGLPLTYNEQFF. In nucleotides, the CDR3 is TGTGCCAGCAGCTCAAACCCGGGACTCCCCCTGACTTACAATGAGCAGTTCTTC.

V is TRBV7-2 and J is TRBJ2-3, with TRBD2 matching 8 bases. V trimming: 8 bases; J trimming: 2 bases; junction bases outside the gene matches: 6. Germline V gene sequence: CDR1 SGHTA, CDR2 FQGNSA. This CDR3 has 14 amino acids. The CDR3 protein is CASQLAGLTDTQYF. CDR3 bases: TGTGCCAGCCAGCTAGCGGGCCTCACAGATACGCAGTATTTT.

The CDR3 DNA reads TGTGCCAGCAGCTTAGTTCCGGGACTCCACAATGAGCAGTTCTTC. Its translation is CASSLVPGLHNEQFF. V and J are TRBV7-9 and TRBJ2-1, with a possible D match to TRBD2 (6 bases). V lost 1 base and J lost 5, with 12 bases in between. Germline V gives CDR1 SEHNR, CDR2 FQNEAQ (reference sequence). This CDR3 has 15 residues.

This chain links TRBV4-2 with TRBJ1-1; D might be TRBD1 (6 bases). V lost 0 bases and J 3 bases, leaving 11 bases between the germline ends. Germline CDR1 is LGHNA and CDR2 is YNFKEQ. This CDR3 contains 15 residues. Here the CDR3 reads CASSQEGGIDTEAFF. Here the CDR3 DNA reads TGTGCCAGCAGCCAAGAAGGGGGTATCGACACTGAAGCTTTCTTT.

V is TRBV27 and J is TRBJ1-2, with D possibly matching TRBD1 (6 bases). The CDR3 totals 15 residues. Per germline, CDR1 MNHEY and CDR2 SMNVEV (reference sequence). The V and J ends lost 3 bases and 2 bases respectively, with 13 bases between them. CDR3 residues: CASSFFGTPNYGYTF. The DNA of the CDR3 is TGTGCCAGCAGTTTCTTTGGGACACCCAACTATGGCTACACCTTC.

This chain uses TRBV7-9 with TRBJ1-6, with 7 positions matching TRBD1. CDR3 length equals 14 residues. V lost 5 bases, J lost 7 bases, and 5 bases stayed unmatched. CDR1 is SEHNR and CDR2 is FQNEAQ in the germline V gene (reference sequence). The CDR3 protein is CASSRGQMNSPLHF. The CDR3 DNA is TGTGCCAGCAGCAGGGGACAGATGAATTCACCCCTCCACTTT.

V is TRBV2 and J is TRBJ2-1, with 14 bases that match TRBD2. The CDR3 runs 15 residues. After removal of 3 bases from V and 8 bases from J, the junction contained 3 bases not matched to a gene. CDR1 is SNHLY, CDR2 FYNNEI, per germline. CDR3 bases: TGTGCCAGCAGTGATAGGACTAGCGGGAGGTATGAGCAGTTCTTC. As protein: CASSDRTSGRYEQFF.

This clone was detected only once. This sequence joins TRBV5-1 and TRBJ2-7, with 8 bases aligning to TRBD2. The V segment lost 0 bases and the J segment 7 bases; nucleotides outside the gene matches: 9. Germline-derived CDR1 and CDR2 are SGHRS and YFSETQ. CDR3 size: 15 residues. DNA of the CDR3: TGCGCCAGCAGCTTGGCCGTAACGGGAGGGCGAGAGCAGTACTTC. Amino acids: CASSLAVTGGREQYF.

V usage is TRBV4-1 and J usage is TRBJ1-2, with D maybe TRBD1 (5 bases). The V end was cut by 8 bases, the J end by 3 bases, with 19 bases between. CDR3 length equals 15 residues. Germline V gene lookup returns CDR1 MGHRA and CDR2 YSYEKL. CDR3 protein: CASSREEGTDYGYTF. CDR3 nucleotide sequence: TGCGCCAGCTCCCGCGAGGAGGGGACTGACTATGGCTACACCTTC.

The chain uses TRBV5-1 and TRBJ2-3; 8 bases are a match to TRBD2. J lost 6 bases, V lost 3 bases, and 6 bases had no gene match. This CDR3 comprises 14 residues. The V gene's germline CDR1 is SGHRS and CDR2 YFSETQ. This chain's CDR3 is CASSSPRGEDTQYF. CDR3 DNA sequence: TGCGCCAGCAGCTCCCCGCGGGGGGAGGATACGCAGTATTTT.

A single count supports this clone. The chain couples TRBV27 to TRBJ2-1; 10 nucleotides match TRBD2. The junction had 13 bases not matched to a gene; V was cut back by 5 bases and J by 9 bases. The CDR3 consists of 16 residues. From germline, CDR1 is MNHEY and CDR2 SMNVEV (reference sequence). This chain's CDR3 is CASSPMGAGGPSEQFF. The DNA of the CDR3 is TGTGCCAGCAGTCCGATGGGAGCGGGGGGGCCGAGTGAGCAGTTCTTC.

V is TRBV9 and J is TRBJ2-1, with TRBD2 matching 9 bases. Germline assignment: CDR1 SGDLS and CDR2 YYNGEE. The CDR3 length is 14 residues. J was trimmed by 3 bases and V by 4 bases; bases with no gene match: 2. The CDR3 sequence: CASSPSGIYNEQFF. The CDR3 DNA follows: TGTGCCAGCAGCCCTAGCGGGATCTACAATGAGCAGTTCTTC.

V gene TRBV29-1 combines with J gene TRBJ1-5; 7 nucleotides line up with TRBD1. The junction had 4 bases not matched to a gene; V was cut back by 5 bases and J by 6 bases. Per the germline V gene, CDR1 is SQVTM and CDR2 is ANQGSEA. The CDR3 consists of 12 residues. The CDR3 DNA reads TGCAGCGTTAGTCAGGGGGGTCAGCCCCAGCATTTT. It codes for CSVSQGGQPQHF.

The chain joins TRBV19 to TRBJ2-1; 12 bases align to TRBD1. Trimming took 5 bases from V and 7 from J; bases not matched to a gene: 6. CDR1 is LNHDA and CDR2 is SQIVND in the germline V gene (reference sequence). The CDR3 length is 15 residues. Here the CDR3 reads CASSPPGQGANEQFF. The CDR3 DNA reads TGTGCCAGTAGTCCTCCGGGACAGGGGGCGAATGAGCAGTTCTTC.

V and J are TRBV2 and TRBJ2-1; D perhaps matches TRBD2 (5 bases). The CDR3 covers 14 residues. The V and J ends lost 4 bases and 2 bases respectively, with 9 bases between them. Germline V gene data show CDR1 as SNHLY and CDR2 as FYNNEI. Here the CDR3 DNA reads TGTGCCAGCAGTGTTGGACTGGCCTACAATGAGCAGTTCTTC. The encoded protein is CASSVGLAYNEQFF.

This chain joins TRBV4-2 and TRBJ2-7; TRBD2 might be the D (6 bases). V gave up 0 bases and J gave up 5 bases, with 23 bases separating them. This CDR3 has 18 residues. CDR1 is LGHNA and CDR2 is YNFKEQ in the germline V gene. The CDR3: CASSQDIGAGRSRDEQYF. CDR3 nucleotides: TGTGCCAGCAGCCAAGATATTGGAGCGGGCCGGAGCCGCGACGAGCAGTACTTC.

V is TRBV25-1 and J is TRBJ1-2, with 8 nucleotides matching TRBD1. This CDR3 contains 15 residues. Germline V gene data show CDR1 as MGHDK and CDR2 as SYGVNS. V shed 1 base and J 7 bases; nucleotides not matched to a gene: 8. CDR3 residues: CASSEWGQGALGYTF. As DNA, the CDR3 is TGTGCCAGCAGTGAATGGGGGCAGGGGGCGCTTGGCTACACCTTC.

This clone was seen only once. The chain is built from TRBV5-4 and TRBJ1-3, with D possibly being TRBD1 (5 bases). V lost 4 bases and J lost 4, with 15 bases in between. The length of the CDR3 is 15 residues. Germline CDR1 SGHNT, CDR2 YYREEE (reference sequence). The CDR3 protein is CASSPSGGVGNTIYF. CDR3 in DNA: TGTGCCAGCAGCCCGTCGGGGGGGGTGGGAAACACCATATATTTT.